This record concerns one T cell receptor (beta chain) sequence. Its antigen is not yet known. No base quality information exists; no much larger clone differs at one position. The collaborating institutions used their own protocols to collect whole blood in K2EDTA tubes. For TCRbeta analysis, collaborator samples were shipped as frozen whole blood, as isolated PBMCs, or as DNA extracted from either sample type. The CDR3 runs 12 residues from the cysteine to the phenylalanine. Only CDR3 DNA remains: 36 bases, in frame from the first base. V drops 7 bases and J drops 1 base, leaving 10 bases in between. CDR1 and CDR2 (SQVTM, ANQGSEA) derive from the germline V gene. This sample stems from a study of blood T cell repertoires in COVID-19 (dated by TCRdb to the early 2020s). For the study in its entirety: Samples from collaborators originated in the United States, Italy and Spain and spanned both the acute and convalescent phases of COVID-19. The prospective study material was composed of cDNA or gDNA derived from T cells, B-cell-depleted T cells, or PBMCs. Deeply sampled blood TCRbeta repertoires from subjects exposed to, actively infected with, or recovered from COVID-19 were included in the dataset. A freely available public database, intended as a resource for researchers studying the immune response to SARS-CoV-2, is where the repertoires were released. The samples were drawn from two sources: the first 160 participants of the ongoing ImmuneRACE study, and 1,254 subjects contributed by 6 global collaborators. Sample metadata almost always included a de-identified subject ID, COVID-19 status, age in years and sex. Where HLA class I and class II types were available, the types were taken from metadata supplied by the sample provider, not from assay-based typing. General conclusions and limits of the study: The amount of clinical and demographic metadata varied by source and participant and was provided uncurated.

The immunoSEQ Assay, a bias-controlled multiplex PCR, was used to amplify TCRbeta CDR3 regions from genomic DNA. Turning to the authors' computational methods: The number of nucleated cells in each sample was estimated by amplification of reference gene primers within the assay. To quantify the absolute abundance of each unique TCRbeta CDR3 rearrangement, sequence reads were collapsed and filtered. Productive Simpson clonality was computed per sample as the square root of Simpson's diversity index over productive rearrangements. TCRdb stores this immuneACCESS table with in-frame sequences only. Part of the clones is absent; in the studies checked, under half of the shortfall reflects unresolved V genes, and no reason is known for the rest. V, J and clone size derive from that table, while D and trimming were established from the DNA sequence. Counted in this sample were roughly 8,700 clones; 80% to 90% of them appeared once. In total, the top ten clones hold about 7% of the sample.

Recombination connected TRBV29-1 to TRBJ1-1; the D gene assignment is ambiguous. Sequencing was performed on peripheral blood. This TCR was sampled from a human donor with active COVID-19. The donor label of this sample is uncertain. In nucleotide form, the sequence is TGCAGCGCCTCTGTACAGAACACTGAAGCTTTCTTT. The resulting protein is CSASVQNTEAFF.